The present T cell receptor beta chain was sequenced within a study of shared clonotypes between healthy human individuals. The CDR3 length is 13 residues. The V end was cut by 1 base, the J end by 0 bases, with 1 base between. In germline, CDR1 is SGDLS, CDR2 YYNGEE. On this clone itself: Its antigen is unknown. At the DNA level, this CDR3 is encoded by other sequences in the same sample as well.

Per the authors' pipeline: ImmunoSEQ junction-only sequences lacked quality scores, so their filtering differed. Clones were sequenced by immunoSEQ multiplex PCR, and TCRdb holds only the in-frame ones, with some missing. The V and J calls and clone size come from that table; D and trimming were worked out from the DNA. The repertoire holds 1,500,000 or so clones, 98% seen once, with approximately 0.38% in the top ten. Regarding the study as a whole: Across subsets, estimated richness was generally greater for naive than for memory populations. Clonotypes that were shared across four donors made up roughly 5% of naive CD4 clonotypes. Clonotypes which were not shared had lower generation probabilities than clonotypes that all four donors shared.

The receptor was derived from a man aged 25-45 years in good health. The chain employs TRBV9 and TRBJ2-2; D call uncertain. What was sequenced was naive CD4+ T cells sorted from blood. As for subset: CD45RA+ positively selected. The CDR3 nucleotides are TGTGCCAGCAGCGTAACGAACACCGGGGAGCTGTTTTTT. It yields the protein CASSVTNTGELFF.